What follows are 29 T cell receptor beta chains derived from one specimen sequenced in a study of T cell changes during pregnancy in multiple sclerosis. Assay: immunoSEQ multiplex PCR; the TCRdb copy retains only in-frame clones and omits some. The sample holds roughly 70,000 clones, 90% seen once. The material was peripheral blood, obtained in the third trimester of pregnancy. The receptors come from a female donor with multiple sclerosis, enrolled in a pregnancy study.

The J gene is TRBJ1-2, the V gene TRBV30; tentatively, D is TRBD1 (5 bases). The CDR3 consists of 13 residues. CDR1 GTSNPN and CDR2 SVGIG come from the germline V gene (reference sequence). V shed 0 bases and J shed 8 bases, with 13 bases lying between them. CDR3 nucleotides: TGTGCCTGGAGTGTATTCGGGGGTGAGGGCTACACCTTC. The encoded protein is CAWSVFGGEGYTF.

The rearrangement joins TRBV27 to TRBJ1-2, with TRBD1 as a possible D gene (5 bases). The germline CDR1 and CDR2 sequences are MNHEY and SMNVEV (reference sequence). V was cut by 3 bases and J by 6 bases, with 17 bases left in between. The CDR3 consists of 15 residues. CDR3 DNA sequence: TGTGCCAGCAGTTTCGGGCAGGGCATCCCCGATGGCTACACCTTC. Translating it yields CASSFGQGIPDGYTF.

The chain employs TRBV11-2 and TRBJ2-1; a weak D match, TRBD2 (5 bases). The germline V and J ends were trimmed by 1 base and 7 bases, with 14 bases remaining between them. Germline V gene sequence: CDR1 SGHAT, CDR2 FQNNGV. This CDR3 is 15 amino acids long. For the CDR3, the DNA is TGTGCCAGCAGCTTAGCCTCCCTTAGGAGGAATGAGCAGTTCTTC. Protein sequence: CASSLASLRRNEQFF.

V and J are TRBV2 and TRBJ1-1; 12 bases match TRBD1. This CDR3 comprises 14 residues. Germline CDR1 is SNHLY and CDR2 is FYNNEI. Trimming cost V 6 bases and J 6 bases; bases outside gene matches: 5. CDR3 loop: CASRGQGARAEAFF. The DNA for the CDR3 is TGTGCCAGCAGGGGACAGGGGGCGAGGGCTGAAGCTTTCTTT.

This chain uses TRBV2 with TRBJ2-7; 8 bases are a match to TRBD2. The CDR3 totals 13 residues. The germline V gene encodes CDR1 SNHLY and CDR2 FYNNEI. The V and J ends lost 8 bases and 2 bases, in that order; junction bases with no gene match: 5. The CDR3 region is CASRAGGPYEQYF. Written as DNA, the CDR3 is TGTGCCAGCCGGGCGGGAGGCCCCTACGAGCAGTACTTC.

The chain joins TRBV10-1 to TRBJ2-1; 7 bases match TRBD1. The length of the CDR3 is 16 residues. CDR1 is WNHNN and CDR2 is SYGVQD in the germline V gene (reference sequence). V dropped 2 bases and J dropped 4; count of bases not matched to a gene: 8. CDR3 coding DNA: TGCGCCAGCAGTGAGCTGTCAGGGGGTTCGTACAATGAGCAGTTCTTC. Its translation: CASSELSGGSYNEQFF.

The chain links TRBV10-2 to TRBJ2-7, with 7 bases matching TRBD1. V shed 3 bases and J 4 bases; nucleotides not matched to a gene: 6. This CDR3 spans 14 amino acids. The germline V gene has CDR1 WSHSY and CDR2 SAAADI. The CDR3 protein is CASSEGQELYEQYF. The DNA for the CDR3 is TGCGCCAGCAGTGAAGGACAGGAACTTTACGAGCAGTACTTC.

This rearrangement joins TRBV27 to TRBJ1-4; 8 bases are a match to TRBD1. V dropped 4 bases and J dropped 11; count of bases not matched to a gene: 3. Germline CDR1 and CDR2: MNHEY and SMNVEV (reference sequence). CDR3 length: 12 residues. The CDR3 DNA reads as TGTGCCAGCAGTTGGGACAGGAGGAAACTGTTTTTT. Its protein is CASSWDRRKLFF.

The chain uses TRBV5-1 and TRBJ2-1, with 7 bases lining up with TRBD1. Germline-derived CDR1 and CDR2 are SGHRS and YFSETQ. The V and J ends lost 4 bases and 9 bases, in that order; junction bases with no gene match: 7. CDR3 size: 13 residues. The CDR3 coding sequence is TGCGCCAGCAGCGACAGGGTTATAGGTGAGCAGTTCTTC. It translates to CASSDRVIGEQFF.

This clone was recorded once. V gene TRBV5-1 combines with J gene TRBJ2-6; tentative D call: TRBD2 (5 bases). Germline V gene data show CDR1 as SGHRS and CDR2 as YFSETQ. The CDR3 loop spans 17 amino acids. Trimming removed 5 bases from V and 4 bases from J, with 19 bases in between. The CDR3 region is CASRPGLVQAGANVLTF. The DNA of the CDR3 is TGCGCCAGCAGGCCCGGACTTGTTCAGGCCGGGGCCAACGTCCTGACTTTC.

The rearrangement uses TRBV7-9 and TRBJ1-5; 8 bases are shared with TRBD1. Germline CDR1 reads SEHNR; CDR2 reads FQNEAQ (reference sequence). The CDR3 has 16 amino acids. V shed 1 base and J 3 bases; nucleotides not matched to a gene: 5. DNA for the CDR3: TGTGCCAGCAGCTTAGTGGCAGGGGGCTTCAATCAGCCCCAGCATTTT. Translating it yields CASSLVAGGFNQPQHF.

This chain uses TRBV7-2 with TRBJ2-7; tentatively, D is TRBD1 (5 bases). This CDR3 is 14 amino acids long. V was pared by 2 bases and J by 2 bases, with 10 bases between. From germline, CDR1 is SGHTA and CDR2 FQGNSA. In nucleotides, the CDR3 is TGTGCCAGCAGCTTATCTCCAGGGCCCTACGAGCAGTACTTC. Residues: CASSLSPGPYEQYF.

This clone was counted a single time. This chain joins TRBV4-2 and TRBJ1-3, with TRBD1 as a possible D gene (5 bases). CDR3 size: 17 residues. Germline CDR1 LGHNA, CDR2 YNFKEQ. V was cut by 2 bases and J by 1 base, with 15 bases left in between. The CDR3 sequence is CASSQNLRGLSGNTIYF. The CDR3 DNA reads as TGTGCCAGCAGCCAAAACTTGCGGGGACTTTCTGGAAACACCATATATTTT.

The chain employs TRBV10-3 and TRBJ1-1; the D gene is possibly TRBD1 (5 bases). CDR3 length: 15 residues. Trimming stripped 6 bases from V and 0 bases from J, with 14 bases between. Germline CDR1 and CDR2: ENHRY and SYGVKD. The DNA of the CDR3 is TGTGCCATCAGGGTACGGGGGGACTTGAACACTGAAGCTTTCTTT. It specifies CAIRVRGDLNTEAFF.

The chain recombines TRBV10-3 with TRBJ1-2; D remains ambiguous. The V and J ends lost 0 bases and 7 bases respectively, with 6 bases between them. Per the germline V gene, CDR1 is ENHRY and CDR2 is SYGVKD. The CDR3 has 12 amino acids. The CDR3 nucleotides are TGTGCCATCAGTGAGTCGCAGGCTGGCTACACCTTC. Its translation: CAISESQAGYTF.

The chain employs TRBV7-9 and TRBJ2-7; the match to TRBD1 covers 8 bases. This CDR3 contains 14 residues. The germline V gene encodes CDR1 SEHNR and CDR2 FQNEAQ (reference sequence). Germline trimming cut 3 bases from V and 5 bases from J; bases unmatched to any gene: 6. The CDR3 sequence is CASSFWTGLDEQYF. Written as DNA, the CDR3 is TGTGCCAGCAGCTTCTGGACAGGGCTCGACGAGCAGTACTTC.

The V call is TRBV5-8, the J call TRBJ2-1; TRBD2 might be the D (6 bases). From germline, CDR1 is SGHTS and CDR2 YDEGEE. This CDR3 has 16 amino acids. The germline V and J ends were trimmed by 4 bases and 9 bases, with 23 bases remaining between them. The CDR3 region is CASSPGTGETYGEQFF. As DNA, the CDR3 is TGTGCCAGCAGCCCCGGTACGGGGGAGACGTACGGTGAGCAGTTCTTC.

V is TRBV5-5 and J is TRBJ1-5; 8 bases are shared with TRBD1. This CDR3 contains 20 residues. Germline trimming cut 4 bases from V and 4 bases from J; bases unmatched to any gene: 22. Looked up from germline, CDR1 is SGHKS and CDR2 is YYEKEE (reference sequence). This CDR3 is CASSPSPPGQVPIGNQPQHF. Written as DNA, the CDR3 is TGTGCCAGCAGCCCGTCCCCCCCGGGACAGGTTCCAATAGGGAATCAGCCCCAGCATTTT.

The chain uses TRBV27 and TRBJ2-7; 9 positions agree with TRBD1. The V gene's germline CDR1 is MNHEY and CDR2 SMNVEV (reference sequence). The length of the CDR3 is 15 residues. V shed 8 bases, J shed 3 bases, and the junction held 11 bases outside the gene matches. DNA for the CDR3: TGTGCCAGCCGGCGAGGACAGGGGAAATTCTACGAGCAGTACTTC. Translating it yields CASRRGQGKFYEQYF.

The CDR3 nucleotides are TGTGCCAGCAGCTTAGGGCAGGGCTATGGCTACACCTTC. Translating it yields CASSLGQGYGYTF. The V call is TRBV7-2, the J call TRBJ1-2; a weak D match, TRBD1 (5 bases). Trimming took off 1 base at V and 4 bases at J, with 7 bases between the two ends. In germline, CDR1 is SGHTA, CDR2 FQGNSA. This CDR3 comprises 13 residues.

The rearrangement links TRBV30 to TRBJ2-1; D may be TRBD1 (7 bases). V was pared by 2 bases and J by 10 bases, with 12 bases between. Germline assignment: CDR1 GTSNPN and CDR2 SVGIG (reference sequence). The CDR3 sequence is 12 residues long. The CDR3 loop reads CAWSIPGGEQFF. CDR3 coding DNA: TGTGCCTGGAGTATTCCAGGGGGGGAGCAGTTCTTC. Variable domain in full (rest from reference TRBV30 and TRBJ2-1): SQTIHQWPATLVQPVGSPLSLECTVEGTSNPNLYWYRQAAGRGLQLLFYSVGIGQISSEVPQNLSASRPQDRQFILSSKKLLLSDSGFYLCAWSIPGGEQFFGPGTRLTVL.

This rearrangement joins TRBV19 to TRBJ2-5; 12 nucleotides align to TRBD1. This CDR3 spans 15 amino acids. Germline V gene sequence: CDR1 LNHDA, CDR2 SQIVND (reference sequence). V lost 4 bases, J lost 4 bases, and 4 bases stayed unmatched. The CDR3: CASSSRDRGRETQYF. The DNA of the CDR3 is TGTGCCAGTAGTAGCCGGGACAGGGGGCGAGAGACCCAGTACTTC.

The chain employs TRBV19 and TRBJ1-6; D gene unclear. V lost 6 bases and J 7 bases, leaving 16 bases between the germline ends. The CDR3 length is 15 residues. Germline-derived CDR1 and CDR2 are LNHDA and SQIVND (reference sequence). The CDR3 nucleotides read TGTGCCAGTAGCCTCAGGAGGTTGATGAATTCACCCCTCCACTTT. This translates into CASSLRRLMNSPLHF. Supplemented by reference TRBV19 and TRBJ1-6, the full variable domain reads DGGITQSPKYLFRKEGQNVTLSCEQNLNHDAMYWYRQDPGQGLRLIYYSQIVNDFQKGDIAEGYSVSREKKESFPLTVTSAQKNPTAFYLCASSLRRLMNSPLHFGNGTRLTVT.

This clone showed up just a few times. The chain couples TRBV14 to TRBJ2-7; 13 bases map to TRBD2. With 4 bases clipped from V and 2 bases from J, the junction kept 14 bases outside the gene matches. Germline CDR1 reads SGHDN; CDR2 reads FVKESK. The CDR3 is 19 residues long. In DNA, the CDR3 is TGTGCCAGCAGCCCCAGACACCGGACTAGCGGGAGACCCACCTACGAGCAGTACTTC. Protein sequence: CASSPRHRTSGRPTYEQYF.

This chain uses TRBV27 with TRBJ2-1, with 14 bases fitting TRBD2. J was trimmed by 12 bases and V by 5 bases; bases with no gene match: 6. Per germline, CDR1 MNHEY and CDR2 SMNVEV (reference sequence). There are 14 residues in the CDR3. The CDR3 DNA sequence: TGTGCCAGCAGTCCTGGGACTAGCGGGAGAACGCAGTTCTTC. Amino acid sequence: CASSPGTSGRTQFF.

This rearrangement joins TRBV25-1 to TRBJ1-5; 8 bases match TRBD1. This CDR3 region has 15 residues. Germline CDR1 is MGHDK and CDR2 is SYGVNS. The V segment lost 6 bases and the J segment 3 bases; nucleotides outside the gene matches: 7. The CDR3 region is CASRTGTGDNQPQHF. For the CDR3, the DNA is TGTGCCAGCAGGACGGGGACAGGAGACAATCAGCCCCAGCATTTT.

The V call is TRBV5-4, the J call TRBJ1-5; 7 bases are shared with TRBD1. This CDR3 is built from 14 residues. The junction had 4 bases not matched to a gene; V was cut back by 4 bases and J by 3 bases. Germline V gene data show CDR1 as SGHNT and CDR2 as YYREEE (reference sequence). The CDR3 nucleotides are TGTGCCAGCAGCCATGACAGGGCCAATCAGCCCCAGCATTTT. It specifies CASSHDRANQPQHF.

The genes are TRBV19 and TRBJ2-1; 9 bases are shared with TRBD1. CDR1 LNHDA and CDR2 SQIVND come from the germline V gene (reference sequence). Trimming took 3 bases from V and 6 from J; bases not matched to a gene: 18. The CDR3 length is 19 residues. In DNA form, the CDR3 reads TGTGCCAGTAGTATCTACGGGACAGGGTACCTTCAGGGATCCAATGAGCAGTTCTTC. Amino acid sequence: CASSIYGTGYLQGSNEQFF.

This sequence joins TRBV19 and TRBJ1-4; D possibly corresponds to TRBD1 (5 bases). Germline loops: CDR1 LNHDA, CDR2 SQIVND (reference sequence). The V end was cut by 9 bases, the J end by 3 bases, with 14 bases between. The CDR3 is 14 residues long. The CDR3 nucleotides read TGTGCCAGCCGAGGGCGGGGGGCTAATGAAAAACTGTTTTTT. It is translated as CASRGRGANEKLFF.